Shown below are 4 T cell receptor beta chains from a single sample sequenced in a study of T cell responses to AZD1222 COVID-19 vaccine. Assay: immunoSEQ multiplex PCR; the TCRdb copy retains only in-frame clones and omits some. The sample includes approximately 150,000 clones, just under 95% of them seen just once. Sequences were derived from peripheral blood, sampled on day 0 of AZD1222 vaccination. The receptors derive from an adult in good health.

This chain joins TRBV7-9 and TRBJ2-1; 7 nucleotides line up with TRBD2. The trim removed 1 base at V and 7 bases at J, leaving 10 bases unmatched. The CDR3 sequence is 16 residues long. Germline CDR1 reads SEHNR; CDR2 reads FQNEAQ (reference sequence). This chain's CDR3 is CASSLDGGSSRNEQFF. The CDR3 DNA reads TGTGCCAGCAGCTTAGATGGCGGGAGTAGTAGGAATGAGCAGTTCTTC.

As DNA, the CDR3 is TGTGCCAGTAGTGAATCAGGCGTGGTTGGAAACACCATATATTTT. This codes for CASSESGVVGNTIYF. The chain couples TRBV19 to TRBJ1-3; no firm D call. Between the trimmed V and J ends, which lost 5 bases and 3 bases, there was a span of 14 bases. Germline V gene lookup returns CDR1 LNHDA and CDR2 SQIVND (reference sequence). The CDR3 is made up of 15 amino acids.

V is TRBV7-8 and J is TRBJ1-5, with D perhaps TRBD1 (5 bases). This CDR3 has 14 residues. Germline lookup yields CDR1 SGHVS and CDR2 FQNEAQ. Trimming shortened V by 7 bases and J by 4 bases, and 14 bases separated the two germline ends. The CDR3 DNA reads as TGTGCCAGCACTGAAAATCGGGGGAATCAGCCCCAGCATTTT. Translated, it gives CASTENRGNQPQHF. Combining the CDR3 with reference TRBV7-8 and TRBJ1-5 gives the whole variable domain GAGVSQSPRYKVAKRGQDVALRCDPISGHVSLFWYQQALGQGPEFLTYFQNEAQLDKSGLPSDRFFAERPEGSVSTLKIQRTQQEDSAVYLCASTENRGNQPQHFGDGTRLSIL.

This chain joins TRBV29-1 and TRBJ1-2; D possibly corresponds to TRBD1 (5 bases). Between the trimmed V and J ends, which lost 7 bases and 4 bases, there was a span of 13 bases. Germline CDR1 reads SQVTM; CDR2 reads ANQGSEA. CDR3 size: 12 residues. As DNA, the CDR3 is TGCAGCGGGCTGGGAGGGACCTATGGCTACACCTTC. Its protein product is CSGLGGTYGYTF.